This is a list of T cell receptor beta chains from one sample in a study of T cell responses to AZD1222 COVID-19 vaccine. Assay: immunoSEQ multiplex PCR; the TCRdb copy retains only in-frame clones and omits some. Among approximately 140,000 clones listed, approximately 91% were seen once. The material sequenced was peripheral blood, taken 28 days after the second AZD1222 dose. All receptors come from an adult who received the AZD1222 COVID-19 vaccine. The CDR3 runs from the conserved cysteine through the conserved F or W. The D gene is left open where the match is weak. Rows may omit the clone size; those that give it use once, few, many or a size class.

v_gene	j_gene	d_gene	abundance	CDR3aa	CDR3nt
TRBV13	TRBJ2-1	TRBD2	.	CASSLLGASGTNEQFF	TGTGCCAGCAGCTTACTCGGGGCTAGCGGGACCAATGAGCAGTTCTTC
TRBV7-3	TRBJ1-1	.	once	CASSQAPGDTEAFF	TGTGCCAGCAGCCAAGCCCCAGGGGACACTGAAGCTTTCTTT
TRBV5-1	TRBJ2-3	.	once	CASSLDGGGYTDTQYF	TGCGCCAGCAGCTTGGACGGGGGCGGTTACACAGATACGCAGTATTTT
TRBV10-1	TRBJ2-7	.	few	CASSGGVRDEQYF	TGCGCCAGCAGTGGGGGGGTCCGGGACGAGCAGTACTTC
TRBV5-1	TRBJ2-7	.	.	CASSPLPDTLYEQYF	TGCGCCAGCAGCCCTCTACCTGACACACTCTACGAGCAGTACTTC
TRBV19	TRBJ1-4	.	.	CASSYRQPATNEKLFF	TGTGCCAGTAGCTACCGACAGCCTGCAACTAATGAAAAACTGTTTTTT
TRBV6-5	TRBJ1-2	.	.	CASSRTRLNYGYTF	TGTGCCAGCAGCCGAACGAGGCTTAACTATGGCTACACCTTC
TRBV24-1	TRBJ2-2	TRBD2	.	CATSDLISGGNTGELFF	TGTGCCACCAGTGATTTGATTTCGGGGGGGAACACCGGGGAGCTGTTTTTT
TRBV7-2	TRBJ2-2	.	.	CASSLAPGTGELFF	TGTGCCAGCAGCTTAGCGCCGGGAACCGGGGAGCTGTTTTTT
TRBV30	TRBJ2-3	TRBD2	.	CAWSGGATDTQYF	TGTGCCTGGAGCGGGGGGGCAACAGATACGCAGTATTTT
TRBV19	TRBJ1-6	TRBD1	.	CASSPTGGNSPLHF	TGTGCCAGTAGTCCCACAGGGGGAAATTCACCCCTCCACTTT
TRBV6-5	TRBJ1-2	.	.	CASTGRNPPNYGYTF	TGTGCCAGCACAGGACGGAATCCCCCTAACTATGGCTACACCTTC
TRBV11-3	TRBJ2-5	TRBD1	.	CASSPWGPGGLETQYF	TGTGCCAGCAGCCCGTGGGGGCCAGGGGGTTTGGAGACCCAGTACTTC
TRBV4-2	TRBJ2-7	.	.	CASSQDSGGYYEQYF	TGTGCCAGCAGCCAAGATTCTGGGGGCTACTACGAGCAGTACTTC
TRBV28	TRBJ2-5	TRBD1	.	CASSLPQGLQETQYF	TGTGCCAGCAGTTTACCACAGGGGCTCCAAGAGACCCAGTACTTC
TRBV20-1	TRBJ1-1	.	.	CSASDNIDPYTEAFF	TGCAGTGCTAGTGACAATATCGACCCCTACACTGAAGCTTTCTTT
TRBV18	TRBJ1-1	TRBD1	.	CASSPSARGADTEAFF	TGTGCCAGCTCACCATCCGCCAGGGGGGCGGACACTGAAGCTTTCTTT
TRBV30	TRBJ1-1	.	once	CAWTPGNPEAFF	TGTGCCTGGACCCCGGGGAATCCTGAAGCTTTCTTT
TRBV7-9	TRBJ1-4	TRBD1	.	CASSRQGANEKLFF	TGTGCCAGCAGCCGACAGGGGGCTAACGAAAAACTGTTTTTT
TRBV7-6	TRBJ1-1	TRBD1	.	CASSLTGGARTEAFF	TGTGCCAGCAGCTTGACAGGGGGCGCGAGGACTGAAGCTTTCTTT
TRBV19	TRBJ1-2	.	.	CASSIDAKINYGYTF	TGTGCCAGTAGTATAGATGCGAAGATTAACTATGGCTACACCTTC
TRBV6-5	TRBJ1-2	TRBD1	.	CASRSGQGSYGYTF	TGTGCCAGCAGATCCGGACAGGGGAGCTATGGCTACACCTTC
TRBV7-5	TRBJ2-1	.	.	CARSPGVNPVYNEQFF	TGTGCCAGAAGCCCAGGGGTTAACCCGGTCTACAATGAGCAGTTCTTC
TRBV3-1/TRBV3-2	TRBJ1-1	.	few	CASSPRGNPEAFF	TGTGCCAGCAGCCCCAGAGGGAACCCTGAAGCTTTCTTT
TRBV5-6	TRBJ1-1	.	few	CASSFYDRNTEAFF	TGTGCCAGCAGCTTCTACGACAGGAACACTGAAGCTTTCTTT
TRBV7-2	TRBJ1-1	.	.	CASSSDSTEAFF	TGTGCCAGCAGCTCGGACAGCACTGAAGCTTTCTTT
TRBV7-9	TRBJ2-1	.	.	CASSLRVVQFF	TGTGCCAGCAGTTTAAGGGTGGTACAGTTCTTC
TRBV5-4	TRBJ1-1	TRBD1	few	CASRYGTGPPKNTEAFF	TGTGCCAGCAGGTACGGGACAGGGCCACCTAAGAACACTGAAGCTTTCTTT
TRBV30	TRBJ1-2	.	once	CAWSRGQIANYGYTF	TGTGCCTGGAGTCGAGGACAGATAGCTAACTATGGCTACACCTTC
TRBV5-1	TRBJ2-1	TRBD2	once	CASSVAGGPSRAEFF	TGCGCCAGCAGCGTAGCGGGGGGTCCTTCGCGAGCCGAGTTCTTC
TRBV29-1	TRBJ1-4	TRBD1	.	CSVGAGGSRRYEKLFF	TGCAGCGTTGGGGCAGGGGGCTCGCGACGGTATGAAAAACTGTTTTTT
TRBV11-3	TRBJ1-1	.	.	CASSSLWDGNTEAFF	TGTGCCAGCAGCTCCTTATGGGACGGGAACACTGAAGCTTTCTTT
TRBV5-4	TRBJ1-3	TRBD1	.	CASSRDRNSGNTIYF	TGTGCCAGCAGCCGGGACAGGAACTCTGGAAACACCATATATTTT
TRBV3-1/TRBV3-2	TRBJ1-1	.	once	CASSQDLSGTEAFF	TGTGCCAGCAGCCAAGATCTGAGTGGCACTGAAGCTTTCTTT
TRBV28	TRBJ1-5	.	.	CASGQGGQPQHF	TGTGCCAGCGGGCAGGGTGGTCAGCCCCAGCATTTT
TRBV2	TRBJ2-1	TRBD1	.	CASSETGHEQFF	TGTGCCAGCAGTGAGACAGGGCATGAGCAGTTCTTC
TRBV7-3	TRBJ2-1	.	.	CASSRDRTYNEQFF	TGTGCCAGCAGCCGAGACAGGACCTACAATGAGCAGTTCTTC